The source of this TCR beta chain is a study of blood T cell repertoires in COVID-19. Looking at the study overall: Acute and convalescent COVID-19 samples came from the United States, Italy and Spain. PBMCs, B-cell-depleted T cells, or T cells provided the cDNA or gDNA that made up the material.

In the authors' methods: Reference gene primer amplification yielded estimated nucleated cell counts. Sequencing was performed with immunoSEQ multiplex PCR; in TCRdb, only in-frame clones are kept and a portion is missing. The V and J calls and the clone size are those of that table, but D and trimming were determined from the DNA. The table lists just over 300,000 clones, roughly 89% of them singletons. This clone was seen just once. Enrolled during active infection, Seattle patients were then followed longitudinally. CDR3 size: 12 residues. Trimming took 11 bases from V and 2 from J, leaving 12 bases between them. Germline values: CDR1 MNHEY, CDR2 SVGAGI.

The specimen was peripheral blood. The sequence was obtained from a woman younger than 45 with COVID-19, enrolled during active disease. This chain links TRBV6-5 with TRBJ1-1; D uncertain. In DNA form, the CDR3 reads TGTGCCGTTGGCAGGCAAAACACTGAAGCTTTCTTT. Amino acids: CAVGRQNTEAFF.